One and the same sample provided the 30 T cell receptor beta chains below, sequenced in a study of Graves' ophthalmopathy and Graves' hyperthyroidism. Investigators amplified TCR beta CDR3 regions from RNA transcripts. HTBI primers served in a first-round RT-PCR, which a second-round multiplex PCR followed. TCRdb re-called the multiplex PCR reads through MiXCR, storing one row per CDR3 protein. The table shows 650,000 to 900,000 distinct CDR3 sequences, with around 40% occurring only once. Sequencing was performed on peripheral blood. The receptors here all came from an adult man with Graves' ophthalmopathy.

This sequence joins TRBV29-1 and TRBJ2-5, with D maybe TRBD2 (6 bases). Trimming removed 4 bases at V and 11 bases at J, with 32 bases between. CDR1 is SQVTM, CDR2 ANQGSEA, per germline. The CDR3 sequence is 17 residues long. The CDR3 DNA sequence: TGCAGCGTTGGTGCGTCTCACGGACTAAGCTCCTACAATGAGCAGTACTTC. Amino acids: CSVGASHGLSSYNEQYF. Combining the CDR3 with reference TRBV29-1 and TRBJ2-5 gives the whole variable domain SAVISQKPSRDICQRGTSLTIQCQVDSQVTMMFWYRQQPGQSLTLIATANQGSEATYESGFVIDKFPISRPNLTFSTLTVSNMSPEDSSIYLCSVGASHGLSSYNEQYFGPGTRLLVL.

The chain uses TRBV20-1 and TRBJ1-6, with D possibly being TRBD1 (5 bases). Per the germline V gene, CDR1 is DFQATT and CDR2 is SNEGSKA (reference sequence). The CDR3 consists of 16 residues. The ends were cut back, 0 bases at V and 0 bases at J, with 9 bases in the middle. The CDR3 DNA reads TGCAGTGCTAGAGATGCAGGGAGCTCCTATAATTCACCCCTCCACTTT. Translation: CSARDAGSSYNSPLHF.

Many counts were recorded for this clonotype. This CDR3 is CASSLIPQGGYTF. CDR3 nucleotide sequence: TGTGCCAGCAGCTTAATTCCACAGGGTGGCTACACCTTC. The chain couples TRBV7-6 to TRBJ1-2; possible D gene TRBD1, 6 bases. The CDR3 spans 13 residues. Looked up from germline, CDR1 is SGHVS and CDR2 is FNYEAQ. V was clipped by 2 bases and J by 7 bases, with 11 bases between them.

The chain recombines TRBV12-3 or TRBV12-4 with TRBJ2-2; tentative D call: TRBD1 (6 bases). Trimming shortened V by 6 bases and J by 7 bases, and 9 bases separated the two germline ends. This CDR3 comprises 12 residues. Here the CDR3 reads CASRQGYGELFF. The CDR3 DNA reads TGTGCCAGCAGACAGGGTTACGGGGAGCTGTTTTTT.

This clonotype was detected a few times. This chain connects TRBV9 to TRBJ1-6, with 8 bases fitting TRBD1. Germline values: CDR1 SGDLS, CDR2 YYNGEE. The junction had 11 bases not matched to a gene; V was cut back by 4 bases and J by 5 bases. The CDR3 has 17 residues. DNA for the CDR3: TGTGCCAGCAGCCAGCTACGACGGACAGGGAATAATTCACCCCTCCACTTT. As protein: CASSQLRRTGNNSPLHF.

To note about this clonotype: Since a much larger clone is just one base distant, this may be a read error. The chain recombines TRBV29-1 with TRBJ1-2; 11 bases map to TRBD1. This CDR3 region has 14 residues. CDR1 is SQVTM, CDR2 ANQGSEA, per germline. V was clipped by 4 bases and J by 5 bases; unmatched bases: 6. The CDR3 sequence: CSVGGQGGSYGYTF. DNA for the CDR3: TGCAGCGTTGGGGGACAGGGGGGTTCTTATGGCTACACCTTC.

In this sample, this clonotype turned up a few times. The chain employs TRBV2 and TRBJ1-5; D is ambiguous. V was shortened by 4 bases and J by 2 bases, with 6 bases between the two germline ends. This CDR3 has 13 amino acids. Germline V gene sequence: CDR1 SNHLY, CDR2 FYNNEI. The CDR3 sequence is CASSGHGNQPQHF. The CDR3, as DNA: TGTGCCAGCAGTGGACACGGCAATCAGCCCCAGCATTTT.

CDR3 sequence reads: CASRPSGRNTGELFF. CDR3 DNA: TGTGCCAGCAGACCCAGCGGGAGGAACACCGGGGAGCTGTTTTTT. The chain uses TRBV7-3 and TRBJ2-2, with 8 nucleotides matching TRBD2. The V segment lost 6 bases and the J segment 1 base; nucleotides outside the gene matches: 4. This CDR3 has 15 amino acids. Per germline, CDR1 SGHTA and CDR2 FQGTGA. The variable domain in full, completed from reference TRBV7-3 and TRBJ2-2, reads GAGVSQTPSNKVTEKGKYVELRCDPISGHTALYWYRQSLGQGPEFLIYFQGTGAADDSGLPNDRFFAVRPEGSVSTLKIQRTERGDSAVYLCASRPSGRNTGELFFGEGSRLTVL.

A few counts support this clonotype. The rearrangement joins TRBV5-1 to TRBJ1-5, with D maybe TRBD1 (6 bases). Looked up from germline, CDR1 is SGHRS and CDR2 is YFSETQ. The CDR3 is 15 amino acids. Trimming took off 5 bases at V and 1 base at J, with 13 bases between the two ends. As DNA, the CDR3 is TGCGCCAGCAGTGGACAGCCTGGAAGCAATCAGCCCCAGCATTTT. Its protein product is CASSGQPGSNQPQHF.

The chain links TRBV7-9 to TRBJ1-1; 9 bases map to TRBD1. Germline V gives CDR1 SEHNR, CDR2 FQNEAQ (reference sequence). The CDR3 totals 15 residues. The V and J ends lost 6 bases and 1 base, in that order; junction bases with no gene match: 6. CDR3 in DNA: TGTGCCAGCAGAGCTGGACAGGGGACGAACACTGAAGCTTTCTTT. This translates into CASRAGQGTNTEAFF.

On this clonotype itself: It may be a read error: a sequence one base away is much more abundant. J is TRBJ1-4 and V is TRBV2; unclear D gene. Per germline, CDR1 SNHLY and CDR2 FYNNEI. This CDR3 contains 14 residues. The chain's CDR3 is CASSNSGSGEKLLF. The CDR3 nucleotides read TGTGCCAGCAGTAACAGCGGGTCTGGGGAAAAACTGCTTTTT. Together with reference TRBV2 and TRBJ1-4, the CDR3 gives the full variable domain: EPEVTQTPSHQVTQMGQEVILRCVPISNHLYFYWYRQILGQKVEFLVSFYNNEISEKSEIFDDQFSVERPDGSNFTLKIRSTKLEDSAMYFCASSNSGSGEKLLFGSGTQLSVL.

CDR3 sequence (DNA): TGTGCCAGCAGTTTACAGGTTGGACGGATTGAAAAACTGTTTTTT. This codes for CASSLQVGRIEKLFF. J is TRBJ1-4 and V is TRBV11-1, with D possibly matching TRBD1 (5 bases). The germline V gene has CDR1 SGHAT and CDR2 FQDESV (reference sequence). This CDR3 region has 15 residues. V lost 6 bases to trimming and J lost 7 bases, with 18 bases between them.

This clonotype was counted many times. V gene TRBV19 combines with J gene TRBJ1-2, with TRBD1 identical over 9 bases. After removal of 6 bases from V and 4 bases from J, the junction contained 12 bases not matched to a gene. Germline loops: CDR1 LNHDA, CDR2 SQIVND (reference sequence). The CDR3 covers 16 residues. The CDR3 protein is CASSLTMGQGTYGYTF. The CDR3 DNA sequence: TGTGCCAGTAGCCTAACTATGGGACAGGGAACCTATGGCTACACCTTC.

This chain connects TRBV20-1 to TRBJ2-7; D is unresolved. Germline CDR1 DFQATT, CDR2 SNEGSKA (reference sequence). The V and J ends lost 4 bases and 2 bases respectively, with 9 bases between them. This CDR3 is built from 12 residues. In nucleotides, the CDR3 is TGCAGTGCTACACTGGTCCCCTACGAGCAGTACTTC. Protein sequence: CSATLVPYEQYF.

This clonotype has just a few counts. This CDR3 is CASSLRLAGSRETQYF. CDR3 nucleotide sequence: TGTGCCAGCAGCTTAAGGCTAGCGGGATCTCGGGAGACCCAGTACTTC. The chain joins TRBV7-2 to TRBJ2-5, with TRBD2 identical over 9 bases. The CDR3 is 16 residues long. CDR1 and CDR2 (germline): SGHTA, FQGNSA. The J segment lost 5 bases and the V segment lost 2 bases, leaving 9 bases of the junction unmatched.

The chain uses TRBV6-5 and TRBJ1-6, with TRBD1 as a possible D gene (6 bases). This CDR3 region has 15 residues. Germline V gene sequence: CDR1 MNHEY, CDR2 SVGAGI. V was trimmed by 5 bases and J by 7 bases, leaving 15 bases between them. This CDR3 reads CASSEAPGQNSPLHF. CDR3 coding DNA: TGTGCCAGCAGTGAAGCACCAGGACAGAATTCACCCCTCCACTTT.

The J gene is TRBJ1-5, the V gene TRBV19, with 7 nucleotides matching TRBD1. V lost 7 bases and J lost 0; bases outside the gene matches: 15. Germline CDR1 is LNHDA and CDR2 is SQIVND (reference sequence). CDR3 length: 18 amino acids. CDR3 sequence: CASTLRPGTDYSNQPQHF. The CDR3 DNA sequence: TGTGCCAGTACCCTGAGGCCCGGGACAGATTATAGCAATCAGCCCCAGCATTTT.

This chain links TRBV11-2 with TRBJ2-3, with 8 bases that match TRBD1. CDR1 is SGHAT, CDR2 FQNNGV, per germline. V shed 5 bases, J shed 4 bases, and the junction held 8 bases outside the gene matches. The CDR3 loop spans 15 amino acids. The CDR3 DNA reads TGTGCCAGCAGCCGGACAGGGTTAGATGCAGATACGCAGTATTTT. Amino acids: CASSRTGLDADTQYF.

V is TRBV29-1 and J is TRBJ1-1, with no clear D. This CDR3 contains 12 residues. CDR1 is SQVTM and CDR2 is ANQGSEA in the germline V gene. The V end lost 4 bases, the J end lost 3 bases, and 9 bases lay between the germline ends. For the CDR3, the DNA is TGCAGCGTTGGGGTCCGGGACACTGAAGCTTTCTTT. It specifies CSVGVRDTEAFF.

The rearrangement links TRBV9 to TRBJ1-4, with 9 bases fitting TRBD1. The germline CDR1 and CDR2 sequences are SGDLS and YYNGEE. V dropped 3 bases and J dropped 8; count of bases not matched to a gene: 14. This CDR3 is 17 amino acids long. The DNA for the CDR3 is TGTGCCAGCAGCGCACCCGCCGGGACAGGGAACACCGAAAAACTGTTTTTT. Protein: CASSAPAGTGNTEKLFF. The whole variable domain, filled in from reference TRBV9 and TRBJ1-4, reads DSGVTQTPKHLITATGQRVTLRCSPRSGDLSVYWYQQSLDQGLQFLIQYYNGEERAKGNILERFSAQQFPDLHSELNLSSLELGDSALYFCASSAPAGTGNTEKLFFGSGTQLSVL.

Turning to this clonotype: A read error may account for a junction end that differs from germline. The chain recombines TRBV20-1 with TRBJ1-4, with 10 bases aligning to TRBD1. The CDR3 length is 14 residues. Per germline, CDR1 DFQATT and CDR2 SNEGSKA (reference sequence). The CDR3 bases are TGCAGTACTAGTGTGGGACAGGGGAGGAAAAAACTGTTTTTT. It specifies CSTSVGQGRKKLFF.

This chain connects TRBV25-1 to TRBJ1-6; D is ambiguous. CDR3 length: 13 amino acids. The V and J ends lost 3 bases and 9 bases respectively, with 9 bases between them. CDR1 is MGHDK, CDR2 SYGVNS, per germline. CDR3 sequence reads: CASSDSAGSPLHF. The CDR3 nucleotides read TGTGCCAGCAGTGATAGTGCCGGTTCACCCCTCCACTTT.

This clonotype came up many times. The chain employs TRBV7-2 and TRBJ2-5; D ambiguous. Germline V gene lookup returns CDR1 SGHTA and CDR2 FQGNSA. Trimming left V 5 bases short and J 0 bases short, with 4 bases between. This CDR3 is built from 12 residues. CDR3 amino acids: CASSENQETQYF. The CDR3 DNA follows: TGTGCCAGCAGCGAGAACCAAGAGACCCAGTACTTC.

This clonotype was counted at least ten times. The CDR3 nucleotides are TGCGCCAGCAGCCAGGGACAGGAAGAGACCCAGTACTTC. Amino acid sequence: CASSQGQEETQYF. The chain employs TRBV5-1 and TRBJ2-5; TRBD1 agrees at 8 bases. CDR1 is SGHRS and CDR2 is YFSETQ in the germline V gene. This CDR3 contains 13 residues. With 4 bases clipped from V and 3 bases from J, the junction kept 2 bases outside the gene matches. Together with reference TRBV5-1 and TRBJ2-5, the CDR3 gives the full variable domain: KAGVTQTPRYLIKTRGQQVTLSCSPISGHRSVSWYQQTPGQGLQFLFEYFSETQRNKGNFPGRFSGRQFSNSRSEMNVSTLELGDSALYLCASSQGQEETQYFGPGTRLLVL.

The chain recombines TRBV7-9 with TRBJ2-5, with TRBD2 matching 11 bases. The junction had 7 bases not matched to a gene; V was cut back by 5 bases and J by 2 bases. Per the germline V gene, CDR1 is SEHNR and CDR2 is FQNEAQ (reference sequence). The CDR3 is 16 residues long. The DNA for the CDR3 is TGTGCCAGCAGCCCGCCGACTAGCGGGGAACAAGAGACCCAGTACTTC. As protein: CASSPPTSGEQETQYF.

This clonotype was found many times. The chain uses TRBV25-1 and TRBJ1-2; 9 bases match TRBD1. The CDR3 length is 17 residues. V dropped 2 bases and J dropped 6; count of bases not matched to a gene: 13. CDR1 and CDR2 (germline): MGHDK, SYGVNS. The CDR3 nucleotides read TGTGCCAGCAGTGAAGTCCTCTCCGGGACAGGGCCCCATGGCTACACCTTC. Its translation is CASSEVLSGTGPHGYTF.

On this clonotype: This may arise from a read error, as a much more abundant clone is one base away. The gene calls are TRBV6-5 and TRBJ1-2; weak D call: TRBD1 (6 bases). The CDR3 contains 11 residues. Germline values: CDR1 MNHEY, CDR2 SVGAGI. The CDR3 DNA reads TGTGCCAGTCATGCCGGGGGCGGCTGCACCTTC. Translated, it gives CASHAGGGCTF.

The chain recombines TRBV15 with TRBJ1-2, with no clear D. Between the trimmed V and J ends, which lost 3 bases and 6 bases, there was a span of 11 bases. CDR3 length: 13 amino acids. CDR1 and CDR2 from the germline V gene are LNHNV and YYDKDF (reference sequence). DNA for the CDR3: TGTGCCACCAGCAGCCAAGAACCGAATGGCTACACCTTC. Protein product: CATSSQEPNGYTF.

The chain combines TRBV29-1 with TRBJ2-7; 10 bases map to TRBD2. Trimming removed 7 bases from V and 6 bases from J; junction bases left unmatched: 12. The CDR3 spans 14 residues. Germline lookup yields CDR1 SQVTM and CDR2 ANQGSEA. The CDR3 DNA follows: TGCAGCGCGATCGGACTAGCGGTGGGGGGCGAGCAGTACTTC. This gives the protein CSAIGLAVGGEQYF.

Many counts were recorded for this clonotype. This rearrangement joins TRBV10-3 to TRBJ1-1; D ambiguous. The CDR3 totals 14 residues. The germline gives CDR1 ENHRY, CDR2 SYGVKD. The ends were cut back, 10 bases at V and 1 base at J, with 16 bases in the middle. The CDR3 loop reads CASSYLSGNTEAFF. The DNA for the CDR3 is TGTGCCAGCAGCTACCTATCCGGGAACACTGAAGCTTTCTTT.